The 24 T cell receptor beta chains reported below all come from one sample, sequenced in a study of identical twins. TCRdb itself ran the 5' RACE reads through MiXCR, one entry per CDR3 protein. The sample gives 570,000 or so distinct CDR3 sequences, 9% to 10% of which show up once; around 3% is in the top ten. This sample was also put to use in a study of yellow fever vaccine responses in identical twins.

Specimen: PBMCs. Source of these receptors: a woman aged 18-30 years in good health.

The J gene is TRBJ1-4, the V gene TRBV6-1, with D perhaps TRBD1 (6 bases). CDR1 MNHNS and CDR2 SASEGT come from the germline V gene. The CDR3 is 14 residues long. Trimming removed 6 bases at V and 8 bases at J, with 16 bases between. The CDR3 sequence: CASSSGQRREKLFF. In DNA form, the CDR3 reads TGTGCCAGCAGCTCCGGACAGAGGAGGGAAAAACTGTTTTTT.

In this sample, this clonotype turned up many times. This sequence joins TRBV20-1 and TRBJ1-1; a weak D match, TRBD1 (5 bases). The germline V gene encodes CDR1 DFQATT and CDR2 SNEGSKA (reference sequence). This CDR3 contains 12 residues. Trimming cost V 3 bases and J 6 bases, with 11 bases left between them. For the CDR3, the DNA is TGCAGTGCTAGCCCCCGGGGGGCTGAAGCTTTCTTT. Protein: CSASPRGAEAFF.

The V and J genes are TRBV12-3 or TRBV12-4 and TRBJ1-2; D might be TRBD1 (5 bases). The CDR3 is 14 amino acids. V shed 3 bases and J shed 4 bases, with 12 bases lying between them. This chain's CDR3 is CASSLVRGRYGYTF. The DNA for the CDR3 is TGTGCCAGCAGTTTGGTCCGGGGACGCTATGGCTACACCTTC.

This clonotype was seen more than once but under ten times. The chain links TRBV4-1 to TRBJ2-6; tentatively, D is TRBD1 (6 bases). CDR1 and CDR2 (germline): MGHRA, YSYEKL. The CDR3 contains 15 residues. Between the trimmed V and J ends, which lost 7 bases and 0 bases, there was a span of 10 bases. The CDR3 bases are TGCGCCAGCACCGAGACAGGCTCTGGGGCCAACGTCCTGACTTTC. Residues: CASTETGSGANVLTF.

The rearrangement uses TRBV12-3 or TRBV12-4 and TRBJ2-2; the D gene is possibly TRBD2 (5 bases). There are 16 residues in the CDR3. Deletions cut 1 base from V and 6 bases from J, with 15 bases between. CDR3 DNA sequence: TGTGCCAGCAGTTTAGGGGGAGAGGTATTCGCCGGGGAGCTGTTTTTT. Protein: CASSLGGEVFAGELFF.

This clonotype turned up a few times. This rearrangement joins TRBV7-2 to TRBJ1-1; D is perhaps TRBD1 (6 bases). Trimming cost V 5 bases and J 4 bases, with 14 bases left between them. Germline CDR1 reads SGHTA; CDR2 reads FQGNSA. The CDR3 spans 14 residues. In DNA, the CDR3 is TGTGCCAGCAGCGAAGGCAGAGGGGGCACTGAAGCTTTCTTT. This gives the protein CASSEGRGGTEAFF.

In this sample, this clonotype turned up a few times. The rearrangement uses TRBV20-1 and TRBJ2-1; 9 nucleotides agree with TRBD2. V was pared by 5 bases and J by 5 bases, with 7 bases of the junction left unmatched. CDR1 is DFQATT, CDR2 SNEGSKA, per germline (reference sequence). The CDR3 runs 14 residues. The CDR3 sequence: CSADGLAKNNEQFF. The DNA for the CDR3 is TGCAGTGCTGACGGACTAGCGAAAAACAATGAGCAGTTCTTC.

In its sample, this clonotype was seen a few times. This chain links TRBV6-2 or TRBV6-3 with TRBJ2-1; no firm D call. The CDR3 consists of 14 residues. V was cut by 3 bases and J by 4 bases, with 10 bases left in between. CDR1 MNHEY and CDR2 SVGEGT come from the germline V gene. DNA for the CDR3: TGTGCCAGCAGTTATTCCGCGGATTACAATGAGCAGTTCTTC. Its protein is CASSYSADYNEQFF.

The chain is built from TRBV5-1 and TRBJ2-1; the D gene is possibly TRBD1 (6 bases). Deletions cut 4 bases from V and 0 bases from J, with 14 bases between. The CDR3 length is 16 residues. CDR1 is SGHRS, CDR2 YFSETQ, per germline. The CDR3 coding sequence is TGCGCCAGCAGCCCTGGGGTGGGGGCCTCCTACAATGAGCAGTTCTTC. Translated, it gives CASSPGVGASYNEQFF.

The rearrangement joins TRBV27 to TRBJ2-7, with TRBD2 as a possible D gene (6 bases). The CDR3 loop spans 14 amino acids. The V gene lost 5 bases and the J gene lost 3 bases, with 14 bases spanning the gap. Germline V gene sequence: CDR1 MNHEY, CDR2 SMNVEV (reference sequence). The CDR3 is CASSVRDSGYEQYF. For the CDR3, the DNA is TGTGCCAGCAGTGTACGGGACTCCGGCTACGAGCAGTACTTC.

The chain is built from TRBV6-2 or TRBV6-3 and TRBJ2-7; TRBD1 agrees at 7 bases. The CDR3 length is 18 residues. Germline-derived CDR1 and CDR2 are MNHEY and SVGEGT. V dropped 2 bases and J dropped 3; count of bases not matched to a gene: 16. CDR3 amino acids: CASSYQTRTGPTFYEQYF. The CDR3 region has the DNA TGTGCCAGCAGTTACCAAACCCGGACAGGCCCGACCTTCTACGAGCAGTACTTC.

This chain joins TRBV20-1 and TRBJ2-5; D is unresolved. This CDR3 contains 12 residues. Germline assignment: CDR1 DFQATT and CDR2 SNEGSKA (reference sequence). V gave up 3 bases and J gave up 5 bases, with 10 bases separating them. DNA for the CDR3: TGCAGTGCTAGTTTCCTGGGGGAGACCCAGTACTTC. Translating it yields CSASFLGETQYF.

In its sample, this clonotype was seen many times. The chain uses TRBV10-3 and TRBJ2-1; D ambiguous. V was trimmed by 6 bases and J by 7 bases, leaving 13 bases between them. CDR3 length: 13 residues. CDR1 ENHRY and CDR2 SYGVKD come from the germline V gene. CDR3: CAIRGIKQNEQFF. CDR3 DNA sequence: TGTGCCATCAGGGGGATTAAGCAGAATGAGCAGTTCTTC.

Regarding this clonotype: An end of the junction does not agree with germline; a read error may underlie this. The rearrangement links TRBV7-7 to TRBJ2-5, with D perhaps being TRBD1 or TRBD2 (5 bases each). This CDR3 spans 15 amino acids. Germline V gene sequence: CDR1 SSHAT, CDR2 FNYEAQ (reference sequence). This CDR3 reads CASSLRGALMETQYF. The CDR3 DNA sequence: TGTGCTAGCAGCTTAAGAGGGGCCCTAATGGAGACCCAGTACTTC.

This clonotype was found a few times. The rearrangement links TRBV4-3 to TRBJ2-1; a possible D gene is TRBD2 (5 bases). The germline V gene has CDR1 LGHNA and CDR2 YSLEER. Trimming shortened V by 4 bases and J by 3 bases, and 13 bases separated the two germline ends. The CDR3 has 15 amino acids. CDR3 sequence (DNA): TGCGCCAGCAGCCCCGAGGGATCCATCTACAATGAGCAGTTCTTC. Amino acids: CASSPEGSIYNEQFF.

There are many counts of this clonotype. The CDR3 loop is CASSLGSTSGIFEQYF. The CDR3 bases are TGCGCCAGCAGCCTGGGGTCGACTAGCGGGATTTTCGAGCAGTACTTC. The rearrangement uses TRBV4-1 and TRBJ2-7; 11 nucleotides match TRBD2. CDR1 MGHRA and CDR2 YSYEKL come from the germline V gene. With V trimmed by 4 bases and J by 6 bases, 11 bases remained unmatched. The length of the CDR3 is 16 residues.

This clonotype was counted many times. The rearrangement joins TRBV6-5 to TRBJ2-5, with TRBD2 identical over 8 bases. CDR1 is MNHEY and CDR2 is SVGAGI in the germline V gene. J was trimmed by 1 base and V by 0 bases; bases with no gene match: 7. The CDR3 is made up of 17 amino acids. The CDR3 loop reads CASSYSPVAGLQETQYF. Here the CDR3 DNA reads TGTGCCAGCAGTTACTCGCCGGTAGCGGGGCTCCAAGAGACCCAGTACTTC.

In its sample, this clonotype was seen many times. The gene calls are TRBV12-3 or TRBV12-4 and TRBJ2-4; no reliable D call. The CDR3 is 16 residues long. The V end lost 2 bases, the J end lost 1 base, and 12 bases lay between the germline ends. The CDR3 nucleotides read TGTGCCAGCAGTTTATCGATGCTGGGTGCCAAAAACATTCAGTACTTC. This translates into CASSLSMLGAKNIQYF.

This clonotype was counted between two and nine times. V is TRBV4-3 and J is TRBJ1-6, with D unresolved. Germline V gene sequence: CDR1 LGHNA, CDR2 YSLEER. CDR3 length: 16 amino acids. V lost 5 bases and J lost 3, with 14 bases in between. The CDR3 spells CASSADAANYNSPLHF. The CDR3, as DNA: TGCGCCAGCAGCGCGGACGCAGCAAACTATAATTCACCCCTCCACTTT.

This clonotype came up many times. The rearrangement joins TRBV28 to TRBJ2-1; D is undetermined. CDR3 size: 10 residues. The germline gives CDR1 MDHEN, CDR2 SYDVKM. V was cut by 4 bases and J by 8 bases, with 3 bases left in between. In nucleotides, the CDR3 is TGTGCCAGCAGTTCCCATGAGCAGTTCTTC. Translated, it gives CASSSHEQFF. Together with reference TRBV28 and TRBJ2-1, the CDR3 gives the full variable domain: DVKVTQSSRYLVKRTGEKVFLECVQDMDHENMFWYRQDPGLGLRLIYFSYDVKMKEKGDIPEGYSVSREKKERFSLILESASTNQTSMYLCASSSHEQFFGPGTRLTVL.

The table lists this clonotype with many counts. The genes are TRBV20-1 and TRBJ2-1; weak D call: TRBD2 (6 bases). V lost 0 bases, J lost 8 bases, and 14 bases lay in between. The CDR3 length is 14 residues. Germline V gives CDR1 DFQATT, CDR2 SNEGSKA (reference sequence). CDR3 DNA: TGCAGTGCTAGAGATAGACTAGTCATTGATGAGCAGTTCTTC. Encoded protein: CSARDRLVIDEQFF.

This clonotype occurred many times. This chain uses TRBV4-3 with TRBJ2-1; D is perhaps TRBD2 (6 bases). The CDR3 contains 17 residues. V dropped 3 bases and J dropped 4 bases, with 19 bases sitting between them. Germline values: CDR1 LGHNA, CDR2 YSLEER. In nucleotides, the CDR3 is TGCGCCAGCAGCCAGAGGCGTGAGGGAGGCCTATACAATGAGCAGTTCTTC. This encodes CASSQRREGGLYNEQFF.

This clonotype was recorded many times. The V and J genes are TRBV20-1 and TRBJ2-2; 9 bases match TRBD2. The CDR3 sequence is 16 residues long. V was clipped by 3 bases and J by 5 bases; unmatched bases: 10. Germline lookup yields CDR1 DFQATT and CDR2 SNEGSKA (reference sequence). The CDR3 here is CSARGSSGSRTGELFF. Written as DNA, the CDR3 is TGCAGTGCTAGGGGGAGTAGCGGGAGTCGAACCGGGGAGCTGTTTTTT.

This clonotype was seen at least ten times. V and J are TRBV11-1 and TRBJ1-5; unclear D gene. Germline CDR1 reads SGHAT; CDR2 reads FQDESV (reference sequence). Trimming pared 7 bases from V and 4 bases from J, leaving 14 bases between. This CDR3 has 14 amino acids. The CDR3 here is CASKPGLRNQPQHF. The CDR3 DNA is TGTGCCAGCAAGCCAGGTTTACGGAATCAGCCCCAGCATTTT.